The rows below give T cell receptor beta chains drawn from one sample of a study of cytomegalovirus exposure and HLA in healthy donors. Profiling relied on immunoSEQ multiplex PCR, and the TCRdb table lists in-frame clones only, not all of them. The data show approximately 42,000 clones, roughly 80% seen once. The specimen sequenced was PBMCs. The source of these receptors is a man aged 50-60 years in good health and CMV-seronegative. Each CDR3 is given with its conserved first and last residue. Fields, in order: CDR3 length, D gene, J gene, V gene, clone size, CDR3 protein, CDR3 DNA. The D gene is left open where the match is weak. Expanded clones get a size class; other rows say once, few or many, or leave the size out.

length: 15; D: .; J: TRBJ1-1; V: TRBV18; size: .; CDR3: CASSPWREMNTEAFF; DNA: TGTGCCAGCTCACCATGGAGGGAGATGAACACTGAAGCTTTCTTT
length: 16; D: TRBD1; J: TRBJ2-3; V: TRBV5-1; size: .; CDR3: CASSSDTGASTDTQYF; DNA: TGCGCCAGCAGCTCCGATACAGGGGCTAGCACAGATACGCAGTATTTT
length: 16; D: .; J: TRBJ2-7; V: TRBV28; size: .; CDR3: CASSLVLGRGTYEQYF; DNA: TGTGCCAGCAGTTTAGTACTCGGACGGGGGACCTACGAGCAGTACTTC
length: 12; D: TRBD1; J: TRBJ2-7; V: TRBV7-6; size: few; CDR3: CASSLAGGEQYF; DNA: TGTGCCAGCAGCTTGGCAGGGGGTGAGCAGTACTTC
length: 16; D: .; J: TRBJ1-2; V: TRBV5-6; size: .; CDR3: CASSSEGRAANYGYTF; DNA: TGTGCCAGCAGCTCAGAGGGTCGGGCGGCTAACTATGGCTACACCTTC
length: 12; D: .; J: TRBJ1-5; V: TRBV7-8; size: .; CDR3: CASSFDGWPQHF; DNA: TGTGCCAGCAGCTTTGACGGGTGGCCCCAGCATTTT
length: 13; D: TRBD1; J: TRBJ1-2; V: TRBV28; size: .; CDR3: CASSQGRGAGYTF; DNA: TGTGCCAGCAGCCAGGGCAGGGGGGCCGGCTACACCTTC
length: 14; D: .; J: TRBJ2-3; V: TRBV19; size: .; CDR3: CASSAARSTDTQYF; DNA: TGTGCCAGTAGTGCGGCCCGGAGCACAGATACGCAGTATTTT
length: 14; D: .; J: TRBJ2-3; V: TRBV15; size: .; CDR3: CATSRQGSTDTQYF; DNA: TGTGCCACCAGCAGACAGGGGAGCACAGATACGCAGTATTTT
length: 17; D: .; J: TRBJ2-6; V: TRBV5-1; size: once; CDR3: CASSLGAGGSGANVLTF; DNA: TGCGCCAGCAGCTTGGGGGCAGGAGGTTCTGGGGCCAACGTCCTGACTTTC
length: 15; D: .; J: TRBJ1-5; V: TRBV7-2; size: .; CDR3: CASSLVGQVYQPQHF; DNA: TGTGCCAGCAGCTTAGTAGGCCAGGTCTATCAGCCCCAGCATTTT
length: 14; D: TRBD2; J: TRBJ2-7; V: TRBV2; size: .; CDR3: CASSGAGGAYEQYF; DNA: TGTGCCAGCAGTGGCGCGGGGGGTGCCTACGAGCAGTACTTC
length: 15; D: TRBD1; J: TRBJ1-2; V: TRBV19; size: .; CDR3: CASSMDGTAYYGYTF; DNA: TGTGCCAGTAGTATGGACGGGACAGCCTACTATGGCTACACCTTC
length: 13; D: .; J: TRBJ2-3; V: TRBV4-3; size: once; CDR3: CASSQGDTDTQYF; DNA: TGCGCCAGCAGCCAAGGAGATACAGATACGCAGTATTTT
length: 14; D: TRBD2; J: TRBJ2-5; V: TRBV5-1; size: .; CDR3: CASSYAGGQETQYF; DNA: TGCGCCAGCAGCTACGCGGGGGGGCAAGAGACCCAGTACTTC
length: 17; D: TRBD2; J: TRBJ2-7; V: TRBV10-2; size: once; CDR3: CASSERLAGGPRAEQYF; DNA: TGCGCCAGCAGTGAGAGGCTAGCGGGGGGGCCCCGGGCCGAGCAGTACTTC
length: 14; D: TRBD1; J: TRBJ1-5; V: TRBV6-5; size: once; CDR3: CASHPGGDNQPQHF; DNA: TGTGCCAGTCATCCAGGGGGCGACAATCAGCCCCAGCATTTT
length: 18; D: TRBD2; J: TRBJ2-5; V: TRBV5-1; size: few; CDR3: CASSLTSGGAFYQETQYF; DNA: TGCGCCAGCAGCTTGACTAGCGGGGGCGCCTTTTACCAAGAGACCCAGTACTTC
length: 15; D: .; J: TRBJ2-7; V: TRBV28; size: .; CDR3: CASSPFEGRSDEQYF; DNA: TGTGCCAGCAGTCCGTTTGAGGGTAGAAGCGACGAGCAGTACTTC
length: 15; D: TRBD2; J: TRBJ2-2; V: TRBV7-9; size: .; CDR3: CASRALAKGTGELFF; DNA: TGTGCCAGCAGAGCACTAGCGAAAGGGACCGGGGAGCTGTTTTTT
length: 17; D: TRBD1; J: TRBJ2-4; V: TRBV19; size: .; CDR3: CASSTTGQLIAKNIQYF; DNA: TGTGCCAGTAGTACTACGGGACAGCTCATAGCCAAAAACATTCAGTACTTC
length: 12; D: .; J: TRBJ1-5; V: TRBV28; size: .; CDR3: CASSLPRQPQHF; DNA: TGTGCCAGCAGTTTACCCAGGCAGCCCCAGCATTTT
length: 17; D: .; J: TRBJ2-1; V: TRBV27; size: .; CDR3: CASSLLGASGLYNEQFF; DNA: TGTGCCAGCAGTTTATTGGGGGCCTCCGGTCTCTACAATGAGCAGTTCTTC
length: 12; D: .; J: TRBJ2-7; V: TRBV30; size: .; CDR3: CAWSQQGYEQYF; DNA: TGTGCCTGGAGTCAACAGGGTTACGAGCAGTACTTC
length: 15; D: .; J: TRBJ1-2; V: TRBV2; size: .; CDR3: CASSEAGRGSYGYTF; DNA: TGTGCCAGCAGTGAAGCCGGCAGGGGATCCTATGGCTACACCTTC